These 31 T cell receptor beta chains came from one sample sequenced in a study of identical twins. TCRdb fed the 5' RACE reads into MiXCR, producing one record per CDR3 protein. Among 450,000 or so distinct CDR3 sequences listed, around 15% were seen once. These data also featured in a second study, about yellow fever vaccine responses in identical twins.

The sample consisted of CD4+ T cells sorted from blood. The receptors come from a young woman in good health.

This clonotype was seen a few times. V gene TRBV6-5 combines with J gene TRBJ2-7; 8 bases align to TRBD2. Germline assignment: CDR1 MNHEY and CDR2 SVGAGI. The ends lost 0 bases at V and 7 bases at J; junction bases unmatched: 11. The CDR3 is 16 residues long. This CDR3 is CASSYSFSGALGEQYF. Here the CDR3 DNA reads TGTGCCAGCAGTTACTCTTTTAGCGGGGCCCTCGGGGAGCAGTACTTC.

This clonotype came up a few times. The V gene is TRBV3-1, the J gene TRBJ2-5; D might be TRBD1 or TRBD2, each matching 5 bases. CDR3 length equals 15 residues. Germline lookup yields CDR1 LGHDT and CDR2 YNNKEL (reference sequence). The V gene lost 4 bases and the J gene lost 8 bases, with 20 bases spanning the gap. CDR3 protein: CASSPGTPEISTQYF. The CDR3 coding sequence is TGTGCCAGCAGCCCCGGGACCCCCGAGATTAGCACCCAGTACTTC.

V usage is TRBV7-2 and J usage is TRBJ2-2, with a weak D call TRBD2 (5 bases). The germline CDR1 and CDR2 sequences are SGHTA and FQGNSA. This CDR3 spans 14 amino acids. V lost 3 bases and J 6 bases, leaving 11 bases between the germline ends. The CDR3 bases are TGTGCCAGCAGCTTGTGGGAGTCCGCCGGGGAGCTGTTTTTT. Encoded protein: CASSLWESAGELFF.

This clonotype was observed a handful of times. The chain links TRBV7-9 to TRBJ1-4; D remains ambiguous. V was cut by 5 bases and J by 0 bases, with 13 bases left in between. The CDR3 runs 16 residues. From germline, CDR1 is SEHNR and CDR2 FQNEAQ (reference sequence). The CDR3 spells CASSLDGFATNEKLFF. In nucleotides, the CDR3 is TGTGCCAGCAGCCTTGACGGCTTTGCAACTAATGAAAAACTGTTTTTT.

The J gene is TRBJ2-1, the V gene TRBV5-5, with 9 bases aligning to TRBD2. The CDR3 loop spans 18 amino acids. V lost 0 bases, J lost 1 base, and 8 bases stayed unmatched. Per the germline V gene, CDR1 is SGHKS and CDR2 is YYEKEE (reference sequence). CDR3 amino acids: CASSLAWREGRSYNEQFF. The CDR3 bases are TGTGCCAGCAGCTTGGCCTGGCGGGAGGGCCGTTCCTACAATGAGCAGTTCTTC.

The table lists this clonotype with a few counts. The gene calls are TRBV12-3 or TRBV12-4 and TRBJ2-1; no definite D call. The CDR3 runs 12 residues. The germline V and J ends were trimmed by 5 bases and 7 bases, with 9 bases remaining between them. CDR3 DNA: TGTGCCAGCAGTCGTATAGGGAATGAGCAGTTCTTC. Protein product: CASSRIGNEQFF.

This clonotype was seen a few times. The rearrangement joins TRBV20-1 to TRBJ2-7; 12 positions agree with TRBD2. Germline V lookup: CDR1 DFQATT, CDR2 SNEGSKA (reference sequence). The CDR3 loop spans 14 amino acids. V gave up 6 bases and J gave up 2 bases; unmatched junction bases: 5. The CDR3, as DNA: TGCAGTGCAACTAGCGGGAGGACTCCCTACGAGCAGTACTTC. Translating it yields CSATSGRTPYEQYF.

CDR3: CAWSLVYNEQFF. For the CDR3, the DNA is TGTGCCTGGAGTCTAGTCTACAATGAGCAGTTCTTC. The V call is TRBV30, the J call TRBJ2-1, with D unclear. This CDR3 is built from 12 residues. V lost 2 bases and J 3 bases, leaving 5 bases between the germline ends. CDR1 GTSNPN and CDR2 SVGIG come from the germline V gene (reference sequence).

This chain connects TRBV7-9 to TRBJ2-1; no reliable D call. The CDR3 sequence is 14 residues long. Trimming took off 5 bases at V and 6 bases at J, with 14 bases between the two ends. In germline, CDR1 is SEHNR, CDR2 FQNEAQ (reference sequence). For the CDR3, the DNA is TGTGCCAGCAGCCTCGCGCCAGCCTTCAATGAGCAGTTCTTC. The encoded protein is CASSLAPAFNEQFF.

The sample holds many counts of this clonotype. This chain uses TRBV5-1 with TRBJ2-1; no firm D call. Trimming removed 0 bases from V and 9 bases from J, with 13 bases in between. This CDR3 is built from 14 residues. Germline V CDR1 and CDR2: SGHRS, YFSETQ. CDR3 DNA sequence: TGCGCCAGCAGCTTGGCCACCGGGCTCGGTGAGCAGTTCTTC. This encodes CASSLATGLGEQFF.

There are a few counts of this clonotype. This chain uses TRBV7-2 with TRBJ2-7, with a possible D match to TRBD1 (7 bases). Looked up from germline, CDR1 is SGHTA and CDR2 is FQGNSA. Trimming cost V 2 bases and J 3 bases, with 14 bases left between them. The CDR3 is 15 residues long. CDR3 nucleotide sequence: TGTGCCAGCAGCTTAAATCAGGGGGGACTCTACGAGCAGTACTTC. It specifies CASSLNQGGLYEQYF.

The V and J genes are TRBV6-2 or TRBV6-3 and TRBJ2-5; D is perhaps TRBD1 (5 bases). The CDR3 spans 15 residues. V lost 5 bases and J 0 bases, leaving 13 bases between the germline ends. CDR1 and CDR2 from the germline V gene are MNHEY and SVGEGT. The CDR3 sequence: CASSQQATYQETQYF. CDR3 bases: TGTGCCAGCAGTCAACAGGCGACGTACCAAGAGACCCAGTACTTC.

The chain uses TRBV24-1 and TRBJ1-5; no reliable D call. The CDR3 is 14 amino acids. Trimming removed 4 bases from V and 3 bases from J, with 9 bases in between. The germline V gene has CDR1 KGHDR and CDR2 SFDVKD. In DNA form, the CDR3 reads TGTGCCACCAGTGACAGGTTCTCCAATCAGCCCCAGCATTTT. It encodes CATSDRFSNQPQHF.

This clonotype has a handful of counts. CDR3 protein: CASSSGTGDRLEQYF. In DNA, the CDR3 is TGTGCCAGCAGCTCCGGGACAGGGGACCGTCTGGAGCAGTACTTC. The gene calls are TRBV6-1 and TRBJ2-7; 10 positions match TRBD1. V shed 6 bases, J shed 7 bases, and the junction held 12 bases outside the gene matches. CDR1 is MNHNS and CDR2 is SASEGT in the germline V gene. CDR3 size: 15 residues.

This clonotype was detected only a few times. The J gene is TRBJ2-7, the V gene TRBV29-1; 14 bases fit TRBD2. CDR1 is SQVTM, CDR2 ANQGSEA, per germline. The CDR3 runs 12 residues. The V and J ends lost 7 bases and 4 bases, in that order; junction bases with no gene match: 0. The CDR3 sequence is CSGLAGGYEQYF. CDR3 bases: TGCAGCGGACTAGCGGGAGGGTACGAGCAGTACTTC.

This clonotype was detected only a few times. The chain combines TRBV7-2 with TRBJ2-1; D is perhaps TRBD1 or TRBD2 (5 bases each). CDR3 length: 16 residues. The germline CDR1 and CDR2 sequences are SGHTA and FQGNSA. With 0 bases removed from V and 3 bases from J, the gap between germline ends came to 12 bases. The CDR3 reads CASSLAGVIDYNEQFF. In DNA, the CDR3 is TGTGCCAGCAGCTTAGCGGGGGTGATCGACTACAATGAGCAGTTCTTC.

In this sample, this clonotype turned up a few times. The rearrangement joins TRBV19 to TRBJ2-1, with 8 bases identical to TRBD1. V shed 5 bases and J 12 bases; nucleotides not matched to a gene: 6. Germline CDR1 is LNHDA and CDR2 is SQIVND (reference sequence). This CDR3 is 12 amino acids long. CDR3 sequence: CASSPGTGWQFF. The DNA for the CDR3 is TGTGCCAGTAGTCCCGGGACAGGCTGGCAGTTCTTC.

This clonotype was detected many times. The chain links TRBV5-1 to TRBJ2-1, with TRBD2 matching over 7 bases. Germline-derived CDR1 and CDR2 are SGHRS and YFSETQ. This CDR3 has 16 amino acids. Trimming removed 0 bases from V and 5 bases from J; junction bases left unmatched: 8. The CDR3: CASSLAVASGNNEQFF. CDR3 nucleotide sequence: TGCGCCAGCAGCTTGGCCGTGGCTAGCGGCAACAATGAGCAGTTCTTC.

CDR3: CASSVDEGGTQYF. CDR3 nucleotide sequence: TGTGCCAGCAGCGTAGACGAGGGGGGCACGCAGTATTTT. The chain uses TRBV9 and TRBJ2-3, with D perhaps being TRBD1 or TRBD2 (6 bases each). V gave up 0 bases and J gave up 9 bases, with 11 bases separating them. The CDR3 totals 13 residues. From germline, CDR1 is SGDLS and CDR2 YYNGEE.

In its sample, this clonotype was seen many times. The CDR3 loop reads CASSRGQGDYEQFF. The CDR3, as DNA: TGCGCCAGCAGCAGGGGACAGGGGGACTATGAGCAGTTCTTC. J is TRBJ2-1 and V is TRBV4-1; 11 bases map to TRBD1. V was clipped by 5 bases and J by 8 bases; unmatched bases: 5. This CDR3 is built from 14 residues. Looked up from germline, CDR1 is MGHRA and CDR2 is YSYEKL.

This clonotype was seen only a few times. This sequence joins TRBV10-3 and TRBJ2-5; TRBD1 might be the D (5 bases). Looked up from germline, CDR1 is ENHRY and CDR2 is SYGVKD. V shed 6 bases and J shed 4 bases, with 15 bases lying between them. The CDR3 spans 14 residues. The CDR3 DNA reads as TGTGCCATCAGGCAGGGCTTGGAACGAGAGACCCAGTACTTC. It is translated as CAIRQGLERETQYF.

This clonotype was counted only a few times. J is TRBJ2-2 and V is TRBV7-9; 7 bases are shared with TRBD2. Germline values: CDR1 SEHNR, CDR2 FQNEAQ (reference sequence). CDR3 size: 14 residues. Germline trimming cut 2 bases from V and 5 bases from J; bases unmatched to any gene: 2. In DNA, the CDR3 is TGTGCCAGCAGCTTACTGCGGGAGACCGGGGAGCTGTTTTTT. Its protein product is CASSLLRETGELFF.

This chain links TRBV20-1 with TRBJ2-7; D not resolved. V lost 3 bases to trimming and J lost 6 bases, with 9 bases between them. From germline, CDR1 is DFQATT and CDR2 SNEGSKA (reference sequence). The CDR3 sequence is 11 residues long. CDR3 nucleotide sequence: TGCAGTGCTAGTTACTCCGGCGAGCAGTACTTC. Translating gives CSASYSGEQYF.

This clonotype was counted a few times. The V and J genes are TRBV20-1 and TRBJ1-4, with D unclear. Trimming removed 3 bases from V and 5 bases from J, with 13 bases in between. Germline V gene sequence: CDR1 DFQATT, CDR2 SNEGSKA (reference sequence). The CDR3 is made up of 14 amino acids. CDR3 amino acids: CSARTILGNEKLFF. The CDR3 DNA reads TGCAGTGCTAGGACCATACTGGGAAATGAAAAACTGTTTTTT.

This clonotype was found once. This chain links TRBV27 with TRBJ2-6; D is ambiguous. Trimming removed 2 bases at V and 0 bases at J, with 11 bases between. CDR1 is MNHEY, CDR2 SMNVEV, per germline (reference sequence). CDR3 length: 17 amino acids. CDR3 bases: TGTGCCAGCAGTTTAGTTGGTAGGAGCTCTGGGGCCAACGTCCTGACTTTC. The encoded protein is CASSLVGRSSGANVLTF.

The rearrangement links TRBV19 to TRBJ2-3; TRBD1 might be the D (5 bases). The CDR3 loop spans 15 amino acids. Trimming pared 3 bases from V and 2 bases from J, leaving 12 bases between. CDR1 is LNHDA, CDR2 SQIVND, per germline (reference sequence). CDR3 bases: TGTGCCAGTAGTATCAACCAGGGTCACACAGATACGCAGTATTTT. This translates into CASSINQGHTDTQYF. The variable domain in full, completed from reference TRBV19 and TRBJ2-3, reads DGGITQSPKYLFRKEGQNVTLSCEQNLNHDAMYWYRQDPGQGLRLIYYSQIVNDFQKGDIAEGYSVSREKKESFPLTVTSAQKNPTAFYLCASSINQGHTDTQYFGPGTRLTVL.

The J gene is TRBJ2-4, the V gene TRBV12-3 or TRBV12-4, with 9 bases lining up with TRBD2. V lost 5 bases and J lost 1; bases outside the gene matches: 0. This CDR3 region has 14 residues. The CDR3 is CASSSGRAKNIQYF. As DNA, the CDR3 is TGTGCCAGCAGTAGCGGGAGGGCCAAAAACATTCAGTACTTC.

The sample holds a few counts of this clonotype. The chain employs TRBV10-3 and TRBJ2-3; 13 bases line up with TRBD2. V trimming: 6 bases; J trimming: 2 bases; junction bases outside the gene matches: 5. CDR1 ENHRY and CDR2 SYGVKD come from the germline V gene. The CDR3 has 16 amino acids. CDR3 region: CAIRTSGGVNTDTQYF. Here the CDR3 DNA reads TGTGCCATCAGAACTAGCGGGGGGGTGAACACAGATACGCAGTATTTT.

This clonotype showed up many times. V and J are TRBV12-3 or TRBV12-4 and TRBJ2-2; 9 bases align to TRBD1. The CDR3 has 15 amino acids. V shed 7 bases, J shed 5 bases, and the junction held 8 bases outside the gene matches. The CDR3 DNA sequence: TGTGCCAGCATCCCCCGGGACAGGGATACCGGGGAGCTGTTTTTT. Its translation: CASIPRDRDTGELFF.

The chain links TRBV7-9 to TRBJ1-1; the D is unclear. V was clipped by 1 base and J by 5 bases, with 11 bases between them. The CDR3 totals 14 residues. The V gene's germline CDR1 is SEHNR and CDR2 FQNEAQ (reference sequence). The CDR3 reads CASSLVNSLTEAFF. The CDR3 region has the DNA TGTGCCAGCAGCTTAGTGAACAGTTTGACTGAAGCTTTCTTT.

The V call is TRBV6-1, the J call TRBJ2-5, with D possibly TRBD1 on 8 matching bases. CDR1 MNHNS and CDR2 SASEGT come from the germline V gene. The CDR3 consists of 20 residues. With 2 bases removed from V and 2 bases from J, the gap between germline ends came to 27 bases. The CDR3 nucleotides are TGTGCCAGCAGTGAACGGGGAGGACAGGGACTAATTGGGGCACAAGAGACCCAGTACTTC. Its protein is CASSERGGQGLIGAQETQYF.